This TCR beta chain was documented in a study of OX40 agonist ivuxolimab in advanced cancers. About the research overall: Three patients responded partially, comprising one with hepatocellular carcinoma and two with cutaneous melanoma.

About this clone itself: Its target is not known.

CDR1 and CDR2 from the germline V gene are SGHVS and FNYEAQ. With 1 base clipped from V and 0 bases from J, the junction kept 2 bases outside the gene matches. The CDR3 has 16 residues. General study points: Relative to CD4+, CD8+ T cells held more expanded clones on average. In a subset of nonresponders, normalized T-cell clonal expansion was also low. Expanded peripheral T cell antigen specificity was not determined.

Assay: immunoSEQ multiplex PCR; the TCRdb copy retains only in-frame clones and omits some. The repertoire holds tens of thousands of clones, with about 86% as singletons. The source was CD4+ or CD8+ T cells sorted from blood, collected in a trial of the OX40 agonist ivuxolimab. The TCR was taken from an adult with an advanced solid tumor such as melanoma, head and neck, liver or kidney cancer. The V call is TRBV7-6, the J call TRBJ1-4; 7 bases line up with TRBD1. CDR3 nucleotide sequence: TGTGCCAGCAGCTTAGGCGGGACAGCAACTAATGAAAAACTGTTTTTT. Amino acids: CASSLGGTATNEKLFF.